The text below deals with one TCR beta chain. Its antigen is unidentified. This sample is drawn from a study of T cell responses to AZD1222 COVID-19 vaccine. Clones were sequenced by immunoSEQ multiplex PCR, and TCRdb holds only the in-frame ones, with some missing. Among 80,000 to 95,000 clones listed, 88% were seen once. Study-level results: There were mostly white British donors and more females than males, and clonal diversity was possibly underestimated. When two AZD1222 doses had been given, Spike-specific TCR breadth and depth rose. Spike was spanned by vaccine-associated CD4 TCRs, with dominance at 160-218 and 743-854.

The V segment lost 0 bases and the J segment 3 bases; nucleotides outside the gene matches: 5. This CDR3 region has 16 residues. Germline V gene lookup returns CDR1 SGDLS and CDR2 YYNGEE. Pooling covered second doses at about 4 or about 12 weeks. The chain links TRBV9 to TRBJ2-2; 7 nucleotides line up with TRBD2. This clonotype was sampled from an adult who received the AZD1222 COVID-19 vaccine. The sample here was peripheral blood, taken 28 days after the second AZD1222 dose. The DNA of the CDR3 is TGTGCCAGCAGCGTAGGGGCTAGCGGATACACCGGGGAGCTGTTTTTT. Protein product: CASSVGASGYTGELFF.